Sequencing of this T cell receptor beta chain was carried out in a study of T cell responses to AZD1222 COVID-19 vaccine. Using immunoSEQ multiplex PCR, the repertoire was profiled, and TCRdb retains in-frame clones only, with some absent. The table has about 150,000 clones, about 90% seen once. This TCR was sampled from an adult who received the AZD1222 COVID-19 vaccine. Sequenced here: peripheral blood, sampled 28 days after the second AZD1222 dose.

Written as DNA, the CDR3 is TGTGCCTGGAGTGTTCAAGGGGGGCGATCACCCCTCCACTTT. Residues: CAWSVQGGRSPLHF. The chain links TRBV30 to TRBJ1-6, with a weak D call TRBD1 (6 bases). Germline V gene data show CDR1 as GTSNPN and CDR2 as SVGIG (reference sequence). Between the trimmed V and J ends, which lost 0 bases and 10 bases, there was a span of 13 bases. This CDR3 region has 14 residues. The whole variable domain, filled in from reference TRBV30 and TRBJ1-6, reads SQTIHQWPATLVQPVGSPLSLECTVEGTSNPNLYWYRQAAGRGLQLLFYSVGIGQISSEVPQNLSASRPQDRQFILSSKKLLLSDSGFYLCAWSVQGGRSPLHFGNGTRLTVT.